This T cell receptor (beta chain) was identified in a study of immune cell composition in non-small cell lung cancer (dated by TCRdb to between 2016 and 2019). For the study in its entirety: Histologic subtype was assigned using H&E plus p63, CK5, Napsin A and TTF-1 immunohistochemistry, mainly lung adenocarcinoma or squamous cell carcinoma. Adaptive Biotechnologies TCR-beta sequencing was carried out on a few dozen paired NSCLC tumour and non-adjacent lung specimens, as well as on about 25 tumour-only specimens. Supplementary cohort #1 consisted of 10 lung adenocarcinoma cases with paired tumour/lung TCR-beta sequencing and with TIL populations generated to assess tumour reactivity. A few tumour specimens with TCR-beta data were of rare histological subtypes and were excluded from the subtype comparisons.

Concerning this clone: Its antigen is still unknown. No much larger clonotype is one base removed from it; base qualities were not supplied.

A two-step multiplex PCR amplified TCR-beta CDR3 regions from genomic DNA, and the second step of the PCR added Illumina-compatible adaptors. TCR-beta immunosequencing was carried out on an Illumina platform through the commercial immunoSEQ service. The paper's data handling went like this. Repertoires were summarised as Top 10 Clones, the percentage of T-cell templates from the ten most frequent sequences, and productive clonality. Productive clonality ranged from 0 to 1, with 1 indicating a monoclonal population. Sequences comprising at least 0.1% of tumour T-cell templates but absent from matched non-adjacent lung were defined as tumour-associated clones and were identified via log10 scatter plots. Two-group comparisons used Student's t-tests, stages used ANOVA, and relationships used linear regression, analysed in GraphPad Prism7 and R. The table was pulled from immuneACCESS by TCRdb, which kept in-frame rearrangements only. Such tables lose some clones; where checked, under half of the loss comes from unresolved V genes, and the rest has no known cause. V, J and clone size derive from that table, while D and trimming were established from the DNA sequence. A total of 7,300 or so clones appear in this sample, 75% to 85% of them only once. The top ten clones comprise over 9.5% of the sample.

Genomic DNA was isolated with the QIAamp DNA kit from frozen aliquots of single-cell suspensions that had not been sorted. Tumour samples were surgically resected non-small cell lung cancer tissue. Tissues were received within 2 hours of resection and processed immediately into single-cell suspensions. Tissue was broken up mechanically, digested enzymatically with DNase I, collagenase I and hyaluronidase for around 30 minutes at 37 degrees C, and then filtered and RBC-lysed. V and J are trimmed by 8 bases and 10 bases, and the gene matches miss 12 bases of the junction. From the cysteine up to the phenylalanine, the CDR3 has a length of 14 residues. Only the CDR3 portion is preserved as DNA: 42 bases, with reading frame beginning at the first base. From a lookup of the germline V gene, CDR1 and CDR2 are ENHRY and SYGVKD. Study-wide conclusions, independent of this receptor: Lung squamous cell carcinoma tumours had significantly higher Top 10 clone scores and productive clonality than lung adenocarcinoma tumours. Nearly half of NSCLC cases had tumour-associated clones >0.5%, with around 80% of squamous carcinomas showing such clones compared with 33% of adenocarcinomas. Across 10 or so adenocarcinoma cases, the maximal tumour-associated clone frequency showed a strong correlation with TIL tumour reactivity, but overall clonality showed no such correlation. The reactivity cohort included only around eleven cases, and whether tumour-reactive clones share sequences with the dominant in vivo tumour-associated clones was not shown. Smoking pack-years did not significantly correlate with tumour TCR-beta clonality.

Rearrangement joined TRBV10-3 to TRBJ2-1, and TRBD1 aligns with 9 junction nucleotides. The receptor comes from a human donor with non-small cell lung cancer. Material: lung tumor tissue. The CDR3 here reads CAIATRDRVWEQFF. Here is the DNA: TGTGCCATCGCCACACGGGACAGGGTTTGGGAGCAGTTCTTC.